This T cell receptor beta chain was sequenced during a study of CDR3 diversity in severe acne. In germline, CDR1 is SGHTA, CDR2 FQGNSA. The CDR3 has 15 amino acids. As concerns this clonotype: One end of the junction is discordant with germline, which a read error may explain.

Each CDR3 protein gets one entry after TCRdb re-called the PCR reads with MiXCR. The sample includes tens of thousands of distinct CDR3 sequences, roughly 51% of them seen just once. The chain uses TRBV7-2 and TRBJ2-7, with no clear D. This TCR derives from a male donor in good health, without acne. The specimen sequenced was blood. This CDR3 reads CACSSANGVHYEQYF. DNA for the CDR3: TGTGCCTGCAGCTCCGCCAATGGGGTACACTACGAGCAGTACTTC.